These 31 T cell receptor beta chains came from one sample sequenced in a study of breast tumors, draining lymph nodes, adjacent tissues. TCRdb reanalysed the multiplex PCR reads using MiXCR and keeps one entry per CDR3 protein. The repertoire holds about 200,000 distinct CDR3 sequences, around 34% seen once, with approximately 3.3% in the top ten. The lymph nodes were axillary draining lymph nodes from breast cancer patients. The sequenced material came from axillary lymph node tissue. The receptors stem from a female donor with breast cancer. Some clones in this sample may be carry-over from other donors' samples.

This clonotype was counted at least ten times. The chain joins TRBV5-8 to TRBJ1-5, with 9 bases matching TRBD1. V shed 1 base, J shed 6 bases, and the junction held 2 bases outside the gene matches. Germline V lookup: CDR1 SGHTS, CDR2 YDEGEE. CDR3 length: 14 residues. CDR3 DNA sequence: TGTGCCAGCAGCTTGCCGACAGGGGGTCAGCCCCAGCATTTT. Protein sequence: CASSLPTGGQPQHF.

The DNA of the CDR3 is TGTGCCAGCAGTGAAGCTTCGGGACTAGCGGGGTTAAAGGTCGGGGAGCTGTTTTTT. Translation: CASSEASGLAGLKVGELFF. This rearrangement joins TRBV2 to TRBJ2-2, with TRBD2 matching over 13 bases. After removal of 0 bases from V and 7 bases from J, the junction contained 11 bases not matched to a gene. The CDR3 runs to 19 residues. Germline CDR1 and CDR2: SNHLY and FYNNEI.

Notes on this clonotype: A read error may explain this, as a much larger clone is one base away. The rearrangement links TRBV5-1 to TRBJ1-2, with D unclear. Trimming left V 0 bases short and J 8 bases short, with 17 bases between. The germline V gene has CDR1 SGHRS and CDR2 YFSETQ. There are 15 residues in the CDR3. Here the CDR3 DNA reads TGCGCCAGCAGCTTGGTGGCGCCGCGGAACAGAGGCTACACCTTC. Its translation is CASSLVAPRNRGYTF.

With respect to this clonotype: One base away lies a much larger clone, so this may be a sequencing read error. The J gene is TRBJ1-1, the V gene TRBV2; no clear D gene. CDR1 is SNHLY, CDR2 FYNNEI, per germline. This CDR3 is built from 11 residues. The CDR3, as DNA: TGTGCCGGCAGTGGCGACACTGAAGCTTTCTTT. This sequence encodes CAGSGDTEAFF.

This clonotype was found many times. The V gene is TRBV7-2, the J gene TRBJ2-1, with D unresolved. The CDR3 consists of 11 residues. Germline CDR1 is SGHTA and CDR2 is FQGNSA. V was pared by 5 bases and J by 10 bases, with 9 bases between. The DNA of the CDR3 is TGTGCCAGCAGCGCCGTCGAAGAGCAGTTCTTC. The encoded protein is CASSAVEEQFF.

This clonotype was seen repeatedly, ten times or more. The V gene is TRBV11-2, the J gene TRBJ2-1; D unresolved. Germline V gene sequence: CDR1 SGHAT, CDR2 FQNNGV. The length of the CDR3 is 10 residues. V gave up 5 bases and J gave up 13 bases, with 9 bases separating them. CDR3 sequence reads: CASSRNGQFF. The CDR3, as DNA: TGTGCCAGCAGCCGTAATGGACAGTTCTTC. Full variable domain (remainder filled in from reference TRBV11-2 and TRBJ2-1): EAGVAQSPRYKIIEKRQSVAFWCNPISGHATLYWYQQILGQGPKLLIQFQNNGVVDDSQLPKDRFSAERLKGVDSTLKIQPAKLEDSAVYLCASSRNGQFFGPGTRLTVL.

The CDR3 sequence: CAWSKTRFGYEQYF. DNA for the CDR3: TGTGCCTGGAGCAAGACTAGATTTGGTTACGAGCAGTACTTC. The rearrangement joins TRBV30 to TRBJ2-7; the D gene is possibly TRBD2 (6 bases). Germline V gives CDR1 GTSNPN, CDR2 SVGIG (reference sequence). Trimming removed 3 bases at V and 4 bases at J, with 16 bases between. The CDR3 totals 14 residues.

CDR3 residues: CASSSRDRGARETQYF. The CDR3 nucleotides read TGTGCCAGCAGCTCGAGGGACAGGGGGGCGCGAGAGACCCAGTACTTC. This rearrangement joins TRBV2 to TRBJ2-5; 11 bases fit TRBD1. This CDR3 contains 16 residues. CDR1 and CDR2 from the germline V gene are SNHLY and FYNNEI. The V and J ends lost 6 bases and 4 bases, in that order; junction bases with no gene match: 10.

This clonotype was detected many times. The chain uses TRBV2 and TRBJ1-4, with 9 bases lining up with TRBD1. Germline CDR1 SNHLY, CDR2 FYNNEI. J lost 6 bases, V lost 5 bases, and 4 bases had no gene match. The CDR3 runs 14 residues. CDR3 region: CASSPGTGYEKLFF. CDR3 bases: TGTGCCAGCAGTCCCGGGACAGGGTATGAAAAACTGTTTTTT.

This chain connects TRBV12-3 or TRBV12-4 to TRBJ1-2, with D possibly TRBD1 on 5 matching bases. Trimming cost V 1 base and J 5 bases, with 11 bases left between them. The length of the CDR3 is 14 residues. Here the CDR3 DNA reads TGTGCCAGCAGTTTAGGGACAAGGAATTATGGCTACACCTTC. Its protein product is CASSLGTRNYGYTF.

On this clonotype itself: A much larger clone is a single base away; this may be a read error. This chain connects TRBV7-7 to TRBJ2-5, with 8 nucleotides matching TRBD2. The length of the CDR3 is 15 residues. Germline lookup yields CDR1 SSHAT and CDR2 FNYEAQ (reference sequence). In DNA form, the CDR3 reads TGTGCTAGCAGCTTGTTCGGGGGGGTTCAAGAGACCCAGCACTTC. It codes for CASSLFGGVQETQHF.

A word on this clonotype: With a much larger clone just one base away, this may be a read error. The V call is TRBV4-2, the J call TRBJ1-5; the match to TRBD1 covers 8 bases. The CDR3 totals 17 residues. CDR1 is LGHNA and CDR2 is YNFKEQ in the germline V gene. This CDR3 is CASGQESGTGGNQPQHF. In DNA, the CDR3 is TGTGCCAGCGGCCAAGAATCCGGGACAGGTGGTAATCAGCCCCAGCATTTT.

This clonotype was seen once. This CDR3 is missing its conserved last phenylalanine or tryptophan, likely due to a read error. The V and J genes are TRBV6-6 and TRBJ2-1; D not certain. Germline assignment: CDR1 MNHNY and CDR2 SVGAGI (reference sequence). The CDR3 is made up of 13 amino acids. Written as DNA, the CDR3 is TGTGCCAGCAGTCACTCGGAGTCAACGGGGCAGTTCTTA. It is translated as CASSHSESTGQFL.

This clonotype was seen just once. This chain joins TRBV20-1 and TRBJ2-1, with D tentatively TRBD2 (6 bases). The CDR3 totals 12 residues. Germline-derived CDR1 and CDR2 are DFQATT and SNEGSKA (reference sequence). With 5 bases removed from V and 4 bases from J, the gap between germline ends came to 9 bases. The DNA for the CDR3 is TGCAGTGCTGGAGGACTATACAATGAGCAGTTCTTC. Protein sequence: CSAGGLYNEQFF.

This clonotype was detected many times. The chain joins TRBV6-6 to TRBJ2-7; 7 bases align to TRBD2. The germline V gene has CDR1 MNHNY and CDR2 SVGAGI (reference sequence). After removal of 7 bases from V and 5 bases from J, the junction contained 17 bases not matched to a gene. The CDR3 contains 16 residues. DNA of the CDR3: TGTGCCAGCAACATAAAAACGACTAGCAAAATGGACGAGCAGTACTTC. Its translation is CASNIKTTSKMDEQYF.

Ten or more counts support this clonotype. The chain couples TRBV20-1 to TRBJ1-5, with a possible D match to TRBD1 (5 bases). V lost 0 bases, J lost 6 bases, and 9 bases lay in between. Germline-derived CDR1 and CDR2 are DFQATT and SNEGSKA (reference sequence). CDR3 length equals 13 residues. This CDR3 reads CSAREGGSQPQHF. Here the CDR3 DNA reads TGCAGTGCTAGAGAGGGGGGGAGTCAGCCCCAGCATTTT.

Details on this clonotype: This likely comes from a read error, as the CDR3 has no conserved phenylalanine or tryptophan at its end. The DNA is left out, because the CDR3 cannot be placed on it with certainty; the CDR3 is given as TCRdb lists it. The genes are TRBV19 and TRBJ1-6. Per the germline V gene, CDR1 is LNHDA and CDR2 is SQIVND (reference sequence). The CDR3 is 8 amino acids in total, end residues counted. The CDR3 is CASSTRHS.

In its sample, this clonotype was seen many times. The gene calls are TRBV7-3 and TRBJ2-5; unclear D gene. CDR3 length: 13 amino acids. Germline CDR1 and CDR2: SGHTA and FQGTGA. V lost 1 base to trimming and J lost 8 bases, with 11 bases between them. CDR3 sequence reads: CASSLILDDTQYF. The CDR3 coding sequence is TGTGCCAGCAGCTTAATCCTAGATGATACCCAGTACTTC.

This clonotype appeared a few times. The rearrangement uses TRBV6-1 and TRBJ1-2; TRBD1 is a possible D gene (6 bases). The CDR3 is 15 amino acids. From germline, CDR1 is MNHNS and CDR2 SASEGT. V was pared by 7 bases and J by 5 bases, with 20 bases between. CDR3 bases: TGTGCCAGCAATCAACCGCGGGACACACTTTATGGCTACACCTTC. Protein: CASNQPRDTLYGYTF.

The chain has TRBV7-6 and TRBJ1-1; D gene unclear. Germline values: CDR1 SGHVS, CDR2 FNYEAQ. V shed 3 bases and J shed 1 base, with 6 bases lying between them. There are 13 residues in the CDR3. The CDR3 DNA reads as TGTGCCAGCAGCTTGAGGAGGAACACTGAAGCTTTCTTT. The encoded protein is CASSLRRNTEAFF.

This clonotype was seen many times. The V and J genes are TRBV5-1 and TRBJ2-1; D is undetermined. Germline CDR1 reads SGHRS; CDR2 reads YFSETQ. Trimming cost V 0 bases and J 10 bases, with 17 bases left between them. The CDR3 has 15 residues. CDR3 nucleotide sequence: TGCGCCAGCAGCTTGGGGACGAACCCACTTAGCGAGCAGTTCTTC. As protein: CASSLGTNPLSEQFF.

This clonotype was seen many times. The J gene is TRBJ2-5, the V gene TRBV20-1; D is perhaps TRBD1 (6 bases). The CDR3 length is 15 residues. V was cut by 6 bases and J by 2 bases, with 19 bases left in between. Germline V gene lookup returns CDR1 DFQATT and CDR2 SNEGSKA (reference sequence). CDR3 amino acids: CSAHPSWDKQETQYF. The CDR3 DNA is TGCAGTGCCCACCCCTCCTGGGACAAGCAAGAGACCCAGTACTTC.

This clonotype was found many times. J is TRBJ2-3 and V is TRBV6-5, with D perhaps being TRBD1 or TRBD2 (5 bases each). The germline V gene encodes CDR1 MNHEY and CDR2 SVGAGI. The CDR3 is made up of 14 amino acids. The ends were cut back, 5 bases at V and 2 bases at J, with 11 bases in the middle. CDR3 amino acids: CASSPPGATDTQYF. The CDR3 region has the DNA TGTGCCAGCAGTCCCCCCGGGGCCACAGATACGCAGTATTTT.

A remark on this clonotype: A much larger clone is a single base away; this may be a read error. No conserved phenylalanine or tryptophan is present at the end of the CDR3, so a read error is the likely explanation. CDR3 sequence reads: CASRPGTGGIRRPQHS. DNA of the CDR3: TGTGCCAGCAGGCCCGGGACAGGGGGCATCAGACGGCCCCAGCATTCT. The chain employs TRBV2 and TRBJ1-5, with TRBD1 identical over 12 bases. The junction had 12 bases not matched to a gene; V was cut back by 6 bases and J by 9 bases. Germline-derived CDR1 and CDR2 are SNHLY and FYNNEI. The CDR3 loop spans 16 amino acids.

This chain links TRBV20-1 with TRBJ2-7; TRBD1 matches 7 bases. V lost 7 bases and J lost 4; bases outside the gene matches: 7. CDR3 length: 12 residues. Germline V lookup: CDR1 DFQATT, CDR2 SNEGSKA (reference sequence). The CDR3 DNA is TGCAGTGGCAGGGCAGGGGGTTACGAGCAGTACTTC. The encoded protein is CSGRAGGYEQYF.

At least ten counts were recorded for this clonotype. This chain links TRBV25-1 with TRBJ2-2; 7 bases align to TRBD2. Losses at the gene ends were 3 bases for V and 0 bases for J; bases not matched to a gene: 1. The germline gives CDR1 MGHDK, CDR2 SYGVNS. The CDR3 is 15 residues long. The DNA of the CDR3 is TGTGCCAGCAGTGAGGCGGGGGCGAACACCGGGGAGCTGTTTTTT. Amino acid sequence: CASSEAGANTGELFF.

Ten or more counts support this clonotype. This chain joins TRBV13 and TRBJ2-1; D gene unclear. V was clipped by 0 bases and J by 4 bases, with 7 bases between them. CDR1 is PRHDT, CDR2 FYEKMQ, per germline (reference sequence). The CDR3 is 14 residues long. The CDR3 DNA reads TGTGCCAGCAGCTTAGGCCGAAGTTACAATGAGCAGTTCTTC. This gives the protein CASSLGRSYNEQFF.

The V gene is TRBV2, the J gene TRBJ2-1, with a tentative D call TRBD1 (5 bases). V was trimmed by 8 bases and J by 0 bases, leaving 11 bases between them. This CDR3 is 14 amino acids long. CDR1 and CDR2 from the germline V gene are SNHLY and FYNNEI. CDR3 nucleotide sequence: TGTGCCAGCTTCTTGGGGCCCTCCTACAATGAGCAGTTCTTC. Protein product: CASFLGPSYNEQFF.

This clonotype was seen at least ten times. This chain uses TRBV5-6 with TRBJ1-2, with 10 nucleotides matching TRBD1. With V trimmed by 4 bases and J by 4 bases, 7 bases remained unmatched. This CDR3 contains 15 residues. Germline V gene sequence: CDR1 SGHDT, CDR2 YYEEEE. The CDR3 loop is CASSLGQGRAYGYTF. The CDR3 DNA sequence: TGTGCCAGCAGCCTGGGACAGGGGCGGGCCTATGGCTACACCTTC.

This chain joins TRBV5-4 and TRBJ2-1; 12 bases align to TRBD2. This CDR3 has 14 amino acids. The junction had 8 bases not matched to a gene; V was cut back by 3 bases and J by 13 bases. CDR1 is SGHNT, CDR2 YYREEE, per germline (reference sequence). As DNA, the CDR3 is TGTGCCAGCAGCTGGACTAGCGGGGCAGAGACCCAGTTCTTC. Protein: CASSWTSGAETQFF.

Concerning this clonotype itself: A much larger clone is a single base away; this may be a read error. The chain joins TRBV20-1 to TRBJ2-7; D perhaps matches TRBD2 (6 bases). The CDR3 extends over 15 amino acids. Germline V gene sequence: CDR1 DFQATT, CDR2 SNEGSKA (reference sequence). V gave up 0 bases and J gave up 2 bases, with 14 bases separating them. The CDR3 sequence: CSARDTGRTAYEQYF. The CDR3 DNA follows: TGCAGTGCTAGAGATACCGGGAGAACCGCCTACGAGCAGTACTTC.